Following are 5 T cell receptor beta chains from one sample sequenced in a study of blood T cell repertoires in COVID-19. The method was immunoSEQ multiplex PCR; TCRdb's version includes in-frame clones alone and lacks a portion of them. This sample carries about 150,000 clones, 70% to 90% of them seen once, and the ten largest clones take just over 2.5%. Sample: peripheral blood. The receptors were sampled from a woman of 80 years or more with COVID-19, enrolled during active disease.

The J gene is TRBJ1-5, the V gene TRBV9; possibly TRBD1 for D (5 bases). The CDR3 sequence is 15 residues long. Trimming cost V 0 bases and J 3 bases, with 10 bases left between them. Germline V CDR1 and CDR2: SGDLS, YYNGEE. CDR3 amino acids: CASSVAGGANQPQHF. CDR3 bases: TGTGCCAGCAGCGTAGCGGGGGGTGCCAATCAGCCCCAGCATTTT. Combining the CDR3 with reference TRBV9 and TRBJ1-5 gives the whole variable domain DSGVTQTPKHLITATGQRVTLRCSPRSGDLSVYWYQQSLDQGLQFLIQYYNGEERAKGNILERFSAQQFPDLHSELNLSSLELGDSALYFCASSVAGGANQPQHFGDGTRLSIL.

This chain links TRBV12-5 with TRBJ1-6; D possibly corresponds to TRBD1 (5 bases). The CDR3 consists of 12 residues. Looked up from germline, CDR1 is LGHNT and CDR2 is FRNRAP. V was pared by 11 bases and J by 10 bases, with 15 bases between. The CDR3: CAHARGESPLHF. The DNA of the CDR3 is TGTGCTCACGCGCGGGGGGAGTCACCCCTCCACTTT.

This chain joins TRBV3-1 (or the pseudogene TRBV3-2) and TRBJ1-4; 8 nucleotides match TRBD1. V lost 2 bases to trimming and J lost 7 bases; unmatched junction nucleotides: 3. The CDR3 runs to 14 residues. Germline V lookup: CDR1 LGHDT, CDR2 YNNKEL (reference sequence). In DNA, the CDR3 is TGTGCCAGCAGCCAAAACAGGGGGGGTGAAAAACTGTTTTTT. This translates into CASSQNRGGEKLFF.

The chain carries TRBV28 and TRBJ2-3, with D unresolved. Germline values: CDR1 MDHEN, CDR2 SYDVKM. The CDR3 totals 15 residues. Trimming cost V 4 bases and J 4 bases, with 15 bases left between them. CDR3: CASSSSSIASDTQYF. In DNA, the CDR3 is TGTGCCAGCAGTTCATCTAGTATAGCTTCAGATACGCAGTATTTT.

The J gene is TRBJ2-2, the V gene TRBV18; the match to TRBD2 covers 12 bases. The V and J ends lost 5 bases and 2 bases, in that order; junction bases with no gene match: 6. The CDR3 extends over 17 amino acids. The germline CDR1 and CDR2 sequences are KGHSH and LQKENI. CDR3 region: CASSGLAGLLNTGELFF. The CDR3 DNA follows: TGTGCCAGCTCAGGACTAGCGGGACTTCTTAACACCGGGGAGCTGTTTTTT.